The text below deals with one T cell receptor (beta chain). Germline CDR1 and CDR2: LGHDT and YNNKEL (reference sequence). The CDR3 runs 20 residues. V lost 3 bases and J lost 2; bases outside the gene matches: 10. It was with random hexamers that roughly 0.5 to 1 ug RNA was reverse transcribed. Using its own MiXCR run on the immunoSEQ multiplex PCR reads, TCRdb lists one record per CDR3 protein. The table records hundreds of thousands of distinct CDR3 sequences, roughly 85% of them present only once. High-throughput TCR beta sequencing covered peripheral CD8+ and CD4+ T cells. This sample was included in a study of CD8 T cells in Susac syndrome.

Material for sequencing was CD8+ T cells from PBMCs. This TCR was recovered from a human donor with multiple sclerosis. The gene calls are TRBV3-1 and TRBJ2-1; 16 positions match TRBD2. DNA for the CDR3: TGTGCCAGCAGCCACCGCCCCGGGACTAGCGGGAGGGCCACCTACAATGAGCAGTTCTTC. Its translation is CASSHRPGTSGRATYNEQFF.